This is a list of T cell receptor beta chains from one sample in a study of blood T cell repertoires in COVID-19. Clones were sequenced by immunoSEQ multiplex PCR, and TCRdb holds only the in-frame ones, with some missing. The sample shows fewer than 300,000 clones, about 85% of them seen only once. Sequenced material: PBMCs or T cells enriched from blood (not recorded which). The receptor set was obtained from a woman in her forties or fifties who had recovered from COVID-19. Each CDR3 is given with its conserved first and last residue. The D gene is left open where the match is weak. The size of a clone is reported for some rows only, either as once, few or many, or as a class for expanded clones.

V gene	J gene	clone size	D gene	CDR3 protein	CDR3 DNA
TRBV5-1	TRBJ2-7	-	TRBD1	CASSVRGREYEQYF	TGCGCCAGCAGCGTCAGGGGGCGCGAGTACGAGCAGTACTTC
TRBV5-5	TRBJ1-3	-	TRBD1	CASSGGQSSGNTIYF	TGTGCCAGCAGCGGGGGACAGAGCTCTGGAAACACCATATATTTT
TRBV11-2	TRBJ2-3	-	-	CASSLNSFTDTQYF	TGTGCCAGCAGCTTAAACAGTTTTACAGATACGCAGTATTTT
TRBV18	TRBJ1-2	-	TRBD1	CASSQDRAHGYTF	TGTGCCAGCTCCCAGGACAGGGCCCATGGCTACACCTTC
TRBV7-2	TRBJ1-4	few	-	CASSSSGQRNEKLFF	TGTGCCAGCAGCTCCTCGGGACAACGGAATGAAAAACTGTTTTTT
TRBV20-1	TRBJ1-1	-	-	CSARGGRVENTEAFF	TGCAGTGCTCGTGGCGGCAGGGTAGAGAACACTGAAGCTTTCTTT
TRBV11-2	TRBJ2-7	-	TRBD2	CASSLERAGGLSYEQYF	TGTGCCAGCAGCTTAGAACGGGCGGGGGGGCTCTCCTACGAGCAGTACTTC
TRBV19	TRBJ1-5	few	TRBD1	CASRPGQGAQPQHF	TGTGCCAGTAGACCGGGACAGGGGGCTCAGCCCCAGCATTTT
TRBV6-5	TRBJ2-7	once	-	CASRPQDSSYEQYF	TGTGCCAGCAGGCCACAGGATAGTTCCTACGAGCAGTACTTC
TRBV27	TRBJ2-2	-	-	CASSFRLDIGELFF	TGTGCCAGCAGTTTCAGACTAGACATCGGGGAGCTGTTTTTT
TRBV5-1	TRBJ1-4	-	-	CASSTQDRVNEKLFF	TGCGCCAGCAGCACCCAGGACAGAGTTAATGAAAAACTGTTTTTT
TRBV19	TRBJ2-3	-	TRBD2	CASSPGLAGVDTQYF	TGTGCCAGTAGTCCAGGACTAGCGGGGGTAGATACGCAGTATTTT
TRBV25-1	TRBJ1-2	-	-	CASRGATGSFYGYTF	TGTGCCAGCAGGGGGGCTACAGGGAGTTTCTATGGCTACACCTTC
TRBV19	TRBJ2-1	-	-	CASSTFSVGGIYNEQFF	TGTGCCAGTAGTACATTTAGCGTAGGAGGGATCTACAATGAGCAGTTCTTC
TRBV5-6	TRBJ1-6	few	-	CASSSGPLYNSPLHF	TGTGCCAGCAGCTCAGGGCCCCTCTATAATTCACCCCTCCACTTT
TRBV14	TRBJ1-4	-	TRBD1	CASSQRTGREKLFF	TGTGCCAGCAGCCAACGGACAGGGCGTGAAAAACTGTTTTTT
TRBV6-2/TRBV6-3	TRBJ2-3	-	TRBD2	CASSYSTSGRDTQYF	TGTGCCAGCAGTTACTCAACTAGCGGGAGGGATACGCAGTATTTT
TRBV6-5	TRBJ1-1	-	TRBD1	CAEGPGTGLNTEAFF	TGTGCCGAAGGGCCGGGGACAGGGTTGAACACTGAAGCTTTCTTT
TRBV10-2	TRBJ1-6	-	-	CASMGANSYNSPLHF	TGCGCCAGCATGGGGGCAAACTCCTATAATTCACCCCTCCACTTT
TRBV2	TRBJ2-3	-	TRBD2	CASSEWAGGNTDTQYF	TGTGCCAGCAGTGAATGGGCGGGAGGGAACACAGATACGCAGTATTTT
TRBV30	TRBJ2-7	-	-	CAWNEAGPSYEQYF	TGTGCCTGGAACGAGGCAGGGCCCTCCTACGAGCAGTACTTC
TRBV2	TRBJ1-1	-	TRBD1	CASKTGQGGTEAFF	TGTGCCAGCAAAACAGGACAGGGTGGCACTGAAGCTTTCTTT
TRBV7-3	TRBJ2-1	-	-	CASSLTLSGVNEQFF	TGTGCCAGCAGCTTAACGTTGTCCGGGGTTAATGAGCAGTTCTTC
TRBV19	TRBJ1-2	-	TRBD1	CASDPGTGYGAGYTF	TGTGCCAGCGACCCCGGGACAGGGTATGGCGCTGGCTACACCTTC
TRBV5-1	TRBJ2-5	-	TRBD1	CASSSGSTGETQYF	TGCGCCAGCAGTTCCGGGTCGACAGGGGAGACCCAGTACTTC
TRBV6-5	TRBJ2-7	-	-	CASSYGKNSHYYEQYF	TGTGCCAGCAGTTACGGCAAAAACTCCCACTACTACGAGCAGTACTTC
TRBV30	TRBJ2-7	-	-	CAWRTTGIYEQYF	TGTGCCTGGAGGACAACAGGGATCTACGAGCAGTACTTC
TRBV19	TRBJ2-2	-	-	CASSTGVNTGELFF	TGTGCCAGTAGTACGGGAGTGAACACCGGGGAGCTGTTTTTT
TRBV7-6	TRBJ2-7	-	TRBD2	CASSASGTSGTYEQYF	TGTGCCAGCAGCGCCTCCGGGACTAGCGGGACCTACGAGCAGTACTTC
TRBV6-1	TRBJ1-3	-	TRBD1	CASSETGVRGNTIYF	TGTGCCAGCAGTGAAACAGGGGTGCGTGGAAACACCATATATTTT
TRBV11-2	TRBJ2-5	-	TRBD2	CASSGWTSGSIQETQYF	TGTGCCAGCAGCGGATGGACTAGCGGGAGCATACAAGAGACCCAGTACTTC
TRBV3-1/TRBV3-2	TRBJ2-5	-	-	CASSRFVGAQETQYF	TGTGCCAGCAGTCGCTTTGTGGGGGCACAAGAGACCCAGTACTTC
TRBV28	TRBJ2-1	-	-	CASTFQWGGLNEQFF	TGTGCCAGCACCTTCCAGTGGGGAGGTTTGAATGAGCAGTTCTTC
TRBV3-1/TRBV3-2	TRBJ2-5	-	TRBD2	CASSRLADREYF	TGTGCCAGCAGCCGACTAGCGGACCGAGAGTACTTC
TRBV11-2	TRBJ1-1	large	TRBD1	CASSLRQGAYMAEAFF	TGTGCCAGCAGCTTAAGACAGGGGGCGTATATGGCTGAAGCTTTCTTT
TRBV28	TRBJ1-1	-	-	CASIRSGVNTEAFF	TGTGCCAGCATCCGATCCGGGGTGAACACTGAAGCTTTCTTT
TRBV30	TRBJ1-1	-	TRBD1	CAWRADRGLEAFF	TGTGCCTGGAGGGCTGACAGGGGCCTAGAAGCTTTCTTT